The rows below give T cell receptor beta chains drawn from one sample of a study of CD8+CD57+ T cells in acquired aplastic anemia. MiXCR, run by TCRdb on the reads, gives a single entry per CDR3 protein. The repertoire holds some 200,000 distinct CDR3 sequences, with 34% as singletons. The source material was sorted CD4+, CD8+, or CD8+CD57+ T cells (not recorded which) from PBMCs. These receptors were taken from a human donor in good health, serving as a control. The CDR3 runs from the conserved cysteine through the conserved F or W. Fields, in order: CDR3 protein, V gene, D gene, J gene. D genes are given only for firm matches.

CDR3: CASSLLPGDPTDTQYF
V: TRBV12-3/TRBV12-4
D: -
J: TRBJ2-3

CDR3: CASRGTGTGSGYTF
V: TRBV28
D: TRBD1
J: TRBJ1-2

CDR3: CASSELGGSSTEAFF
V: TRBV2
D: -
J: TRBJ1-1

CDR3: CAGSQSTGSYGYTF
V: TRBV16
D: -
J: TRBJ1-2

CDR3: CASSEERGGGYTF
V: TRBV2
D: -
J: TRBJ1-2

CDR3: CASTPPSTDTQYF
V: TRBV19
D: -
J: TRBJ2-3

CDR3: CAIGTSGSTDTQYF
V: TRBV2
D: TRBD2
J: TRBJ2-3

CDR3: CASSSEGGNQPQHF
V: TRBV2
D: -
J: TRBJ1-5

CDR3: CASSQPGTDYEQYF
V: TRBV7-8
D: -
J: TRBJ2-7

CDR3: CASSGGLTDTQYF
V: TRBV2
D: -
J: TRBJ2-3

CDR3: CASNPTGAGSPLHF
V: TRBV6-1
D: TRBD1
J: TRBJ1-6

CDR3: CASSHLRNSGANVLTF
V: TRBV11-2
D: -
J: TRBJ2-6

CDR3: CASSQPLPGFLYGYTF
V: TRBV6-1
D: -
J: TRBJ1-2

CDR3: CSASGSRTDTQYF
V: TRBV20-1
D: -
J: TRBJ2-3

CDR3: CSARTSGEDLQYF
V: TRBV29-1
D: TRBD2
J: TRBJ2-4

CDR3: CSVEGTSGSADTQYF
V: TRBV29-1
D: TRBD2
J: TRBJ2-3